This passage covers 8 T cell receptor beta chains from one sample sequenced in a study of blood T cell repertoires in COVID-19 (dated by TCRdb to about 2020). Library preparation was by the immunoSEQ multiplex PCR assay. Drawn from immuneACCESS, this table holds only the in-frame rearrangements with V and J called that TCRdb kept. Clones are partly lost; checked studies trace under half to an unresolved V gene and leave the rest unexplained. The sample data list roughly 460,000 clones, and about 90% of these were observed just once. The ten largest clonotypes hold 0.75% to 0.85% of the sample. Specimen: peripheral blood. The receptors originated from a man between 18 and 35 years old with COVID-19, enrolled during active disease.

This sequence joins TRBV6-5 and TRBJ1-2, with 10 nucleotides matching TRBD1. J lost 7 bases, V lost 6 bases, and 8 bases had no gene match. Germline-derived CDR1 and CDR2 are MNHEY and SVGAGI. The CDR3 spans 14 residues. This chain's CDR3 is CASRNHRDRGGYTF. For the CDR3, the DNA is TGTGCCAGCAGAAATCACCGGGACAGGGGTGGCTACACCTTC.

The genes are TRBV9 and TRBJ2-3, with no clear D. V was trimmed by 0 bases and J by 1 base, leaving 6 bases between them. CDR1 and CDR2 from the germline V gene are SGDLS and YYNGEE. The length of the CDR3 is 14 residues. In DNA form, the CDR3 reads TGTGCCAGCAGCGTAGCTATGGGCACAGATACGCAGTATTTT. Translating it yields CASSVAMGTDTQYF.

Here the CDR3 DNA reads TGTGCCAGCAGCTTAGGGGCTAGCGGGAGGGCCTATACGCAGTATTTT. Encoded protein: CASSLGASGRAYTQYF. V gene TRBV7-2 combines with J gene TRBJ2-3; 12 bases fit TRBD2. This CDR3 has 16 residues. Germline assignment: CDR1 SGHTA and CDR2 FQGNSA. The V and J ends lost 1 base and 7 bases, in that order; junction bases with no gene match: 6.

This clone appeared once. The CDR3 reads CASSPRTGEETQYF. In nucleotides, the CDR3 is TGTGCCAGCAGCCCCCGGACAGGGGAAGAGACCCAGTACTTC. The chain couples TRBV11-2 to TRBJ2-5, with 9 bases aligning to TRBD1. The J segment lost 3 bases and the V segment lost 5 bases, leaving 4 bases of the junction unmatched. CDR1 is SGHAT and CDR2 is FQNNGV in the germline V gene. The CDR3 runs 14 residues.

This sequence joins TRBV18 and TRBJ2-5; a weak D match, TRBD1 (6 bases). V lost 9 bases and J 0 bases, leaving 17 bases between the germline ends. This CDR3 contains 15 residues. CDR1 is KGHSH, CDR2 LQKENI, per germline. CDR3 sequence: CASSGAGAYQETQYF. The CDR3 DNA reads as TGTGCCAGTTCAGGGGCAGGGGCGTACCAAGAGACCCAGTACTTC.

On this clone: Additional DNA sequences in this sample encode the identical CDR3. The chain joins TRBV7-9 to TRBJ2-7; no definite D call. The V gene's germline CDR1 is SEHNR and CDR2 FQNEAQ (reference sequence). The CDR3 runs to 12 residues. Trimming removed 3 bases from V and 2 bases from J, with 5 bases in between. The CDR3 sequence: CASSLATYEQYF. CDR3 DNA sequence: TGTGCCAGCAGCTTGGCAACCTACGAGCAGTACTTC.

The chain couples TRBV29-1 to TRBJ2-1; 9 positions agree with TRBD2. V was pared by 7 bases and J by 9 bases, with 16 bases of the junction left unmatched. This CDR3 is built from 15 residues. Per germline, CDR1 SQVTM and CDR2 ANQGSEA. The CDR3 region is CSARTQASGKGEQFF. CDR3 bases: TGCAGCGCCCGAACTCAGGCTAGCGGGAAAGGTGAGCAGTTCTTC.

Only one count was recorded for this clone. The chain couples TRBV9 to TRBJ2-3, with 15 bases identical to TRBD2. The CDR3 loop spans 17 amino acids. Trimming took 4 bases from V and 3 from J; bases not matched to a gene: 6. The germline CDR1 and CDR2 sequences are SGDLS and YYNGEE. CDR3 coding DNA: TGTGCCAGCAGCCCCGGGACTAGCGGGAGGAGGACAGATACGCAGTATTTT. Amino acids: CASSPGTSGRRTDTQYF.